This TCR beta chain was sequenced for a study of blood T cells in healthy people across ages. For the study at large: Per two T cells, about one barcoded beta molecule was captured through template switching. Broader study findings: Relative to aged donors, long-lived donors carried more naive CD4+ cells and displayed higher diversity. Any changes in expanded clonotypes were possibly confounded, as donor CMV status remained unknown.

There are 16 residues in the CDR3. For the second PCR, which ran for about 7 to 11 cycles, a sample-barcoded 5' primer and a J-beta primer mix were used. Each cDNA molecule was tagged by a template-switch adaptor with 12 random nucleotides. TCRdb reprocessed the 5' RACE reads via MiXCR and lists one record per CDR3 protein. The repertoire holds under 1 million distinct CDR3 sequences, with around 43% as singletons. Note on this clonotype: Its target is not known.

The sample consisted of blood. The source of this sequence is a man in his fifties or sixties in good health. The V call is TRBV21-1, the J call TRBJ2-7; the table assigns TRBD1, which was not confirmed against the DNA. TRBV21-1 is assigned pseudogene status. The DNA for the CDR3 is TGTGCCAGCAGCAAAGTAAGGACAGGGTTCGCCTACGAGCAGTACTTC. This gives the protein CASSKVRTGFAYEQYF.